The 28 T cell receptor beta chains listed next were all sequenced from one sample in a study of metastatic and nonmetastatic thyroid tumors. TCRdb reassembled clones from the PCR reads with MiXCR. The sample consists of 12,000 or so clones, about 30% of them appearing once. All patients reached thyroid surgery having received no treatment beforehand. Sample: tumor tissue. These receptors were taken from a male donor with papillary thyroid cancer or a benign thyroid nodule (not recorded which). Some clones in this sample may be carry-over from other donors' samples.

The V and J genes are TRBV20-1 and TRBJ1-1; TRBD1 might be the D (5 bases). From germline, CDR1 is DFQATT and CDR2 SNEGSKA (reference sequence). The CDR3 covers 15 residues. Trimming removed 3 bases from V and 5 bases from J, with 19 bases in between. DNA for the CDR3: TGCAGTGCTAGCCCCCGGGGCCCTCTTAATACTGAAGCTTTCTTT. Its protein is CSASPRGPLNTEAFF.

This clone was seen only a few times. The CDR3 DNA reads TGTGCCAGTAGTATACTGTCGGCCAGGGGGTTTGATCAGCCCCAGCATTTT. This encodes CASSILSARGFDQPQHF. V is TRBV19 and J is TRBJ1-5; 7 nucleotides agree with TRBD1. The CDR3 covers 17 residues. CDR1 is LNHDA, CDR2 SQIVND, per germline (reference sequence). V was pared by 2 bases and J by 5 bases, with 12 bases of the junction left unmatched.

V usage is TRBV6-1 and J usage is TRBJ2-1; D is possibly TRBD2 (6 bases). Per the germline V gene, CDR1 is MNHNS and CDR2 is SASEGT. This CDR3 has 12 residues. V was trimmed by 11 bases and J by 9 bases, leaving 17 bases between them. For the CDR3, the DNA is TGTGCCGGGGAGGTCCGGGTCGGTGAGCAGTTCTTC. Residues: CAGEVRVGEQFF.

The rearrangement links TRBV27 to TRBJ1-6; D unclear. Trimming stripped 3 bases from V and 14 bases from J, with 17 bases between. The CDR3 sequence is 14 residues long. Germline V gene lookup returns CDR1 MNHEY and CDR2 SMNVEV (reference sequence). CDR3 sequence: CASSFNEPRVTLHF. In DNA, the CDR3 is TGTGCCAGCAGTTTTAACGAGCCCCGAGTCACCCTCCACTTT.

The CDR3 spells CSALRQRGAKTQYF. CDR3 sequence (DNA): TGCAGTGCCCTAAGGCAGAGGGGCGCGAAGACCCAGTACTTC. The gene calls are TRBV20-1 and TRBJ2-5; D might be TRBD1 or TRBD2, each matching 5 bases. Germline CDR1 reads DFQATT; CDR2 reads SNEGSKA (reference sequence). V was cut by 6 bases and J by 6 bases, with 20 bases left in between. The CDR3 totals 14 residues.

This clone was seen once. The chain recombines TRBV7-3 with TRBJ1-3; TRBD1 might be the D (5 bases). The V end was cut by 5 bases, the J end by 5 bases, with 31 bases between. The CDR3 runs 20 residues. From germline, CDR1 is SGHTA and CDR2 FQGTGA. In nucleotides, the CDR3 is TGTGCCAGCAGCCTAAATAACCCGGGACGTACTCTGGGGCATCGAAACACCATATATTTT. It specifies CASSLNNPGRTLGHRNTIYF.

The chain combines TRBV7-2 with TRBJ2-1; TRBD1 is a possible D gene (6 bases). V was clipped by 7 bases and J by 6 bases, with 16 bases between them. The CDR3 consists of 14 residues. Germline CDR1 is SGHTA and CDR2 is FQGNSA. CDR3 DNA: TGTGCCAGCAAGAAGGTCAGGGGTGGCAATGAGCAGTTCTTC. Encoded protein: CASKKVRGGNEQFF. The whole variable domain, filled in from reference TRBV7-2 and TRBJ2-1, reads GAGVSQSPSNKVTEKGKDVELRCDPISGHTALYWYRQSLGQGLEFLIYFQGNSAPDKSGLPSDRFSAERTGGSVSTLTIQRTQQEDSAVYLCASKKVRGGNEQFFGPGTRLTVL.

In its sample, this clone was seen a few times. The chain combines TRBV6-1 with TRBJ1-2; TRBD1 matches 9 bases. Germline V gene data show CDR1 as MNHNS and CDR2 as SASEGT. The ends lost 5 bases at V and 6 bases at J; junction bases unmatched: 10. CDR3 size: 15 residues. The CDR3 DNA reads as TGTGCCAGCAGTCCCCGGGACAGGGTACCCCATGGCTACACCTTC. As protein: CASSPRDRVPHGYTF.

This clone was detected a few times. Without the conserved terminal phenylalanine or tryptophan, this CDR3 likely stems from a read error. The gene calls are TRBV28 and TRBJ2-5; 10 bases align to TRBD2. This CDR3 has 16 residues. Per germline, CDR1 MDHEN and CDR2 SYDVKM. Trimming removed 5 bases from V and 8 bases from J; junction bases left unmatched: 14. CDR3 DNA sequence: TGTGCCAGCAGTCCGGGACTAGCGAAAGGTTCAGGTACCCAGTACCTC. This sequence encodes CASSPGLAKGSGTQYL.

A remark on this clone: Other DNA sequences within the sample encode an identical CDR3. The gene calls are TRBV7-9 and TRBJ1-1; D is perhaps TRBD1 (6 bases). V gave up 1 base and J gave up 3 bases, with 9 bases separating them. This CDR3 comprises 14 residues. In germline, CDR1 is SEHNR, CDR2 FQNEAQ (reference sequence). CDR3 residues: CASSLVQGDTEAFF. CDR3 in DNA: TGTGCCAGCAGCTTAGTACAGGGAGACACTGAAGCTTTCTTT.

As for this clone: Other DNA sequences in this sample translate to the same CDR3. The genes are TRBV10-3 and TRBJ1-2; D might be TRBD1 (5 bases). Germline CDR1 reads ENHRY; CDR2 reads SYGVKD. V was trimmed by 2 bases and J by 8 bases, leaving 15 bases between them. This CDR3 has 14 amino acids. CDR3 residues: CAISEDPGTYGYTF. The CDR3 DNA sequence: TGTGCCATCAGTGAGGACCCAGGGACCTACGGCTACACCTTC.

In this sample, this clone turned up a few times. The genes are TRBV18 and TRBJ2-1; TRBD1 matches 8 bases. The V gene end was trimmed by 3 bases and the J gene end by 7 bases; junction bases not matched to a gene: 8. Germline V CDR1 and CDR2: KGHSH, LQKENI. This CDR3 contains 15 residues. CDR3 nucleotide sequence: TGTGCCAGCTCACCGGGGACAGGAATGGTAAATGAGCAGTTCTTC. Protein sequence: CASSPGTGMVNEQFF.

This chain links TRBV19 with TRBJ2-1, with 11 nucleotides matching TRBD1. V lost 5 bases and J lost 7; bases outside the gene matches: 7. CDR1 is LNHDA, CDR2 SQIVND, per germline (reference sequence). The CDR3 is made up of 15 amino acids. This CDR3 is CASSVGQGAFNEQFF. CDR3 coding DNA: TGTGCCAGTAGTGTCGGACAGGGGGCCTTTAATGAGCAGTTCTTC.

This clone appeared a few times. The rearrangement joins TRBV6-1 to TRBJ2-3; 9 positions agree with TRBD1. The V segment lost 1 base and the J segment 1 base; nucleotides outside the gene matches: 0. Germline loops: CDR1 MNHNS, CDR2 SASEGT. The CDR3 has 15 amino acids. The DNA for the CDR3 is TGTGCCAGCAGTGAAGGGACAGGGGGCACAGATACGCAGTATTTT. This translates into CASSEGTGGTDTQYF.

This clone showed up just a few times. V usage is TRBV2 and J usage is TRBJ2-3; no definite D call. The length of the CDR3 is 12 residues. V was cut by 9 bases and J by 4 bases, with 11 bases left in between. Germline V CDR1 and CDR2: SNHLY, FYNNEI. CDR3 loop: CASQFRADTQYF. CDR3 sequence (DNA): TGTGCCAGTCAATTTCGGGCAGATACGCAGTATTTT.

The DNA for the CDR3 is TGTGCCAGCAGGGCTAGCGGGAGCTCCTACAATGAGCAGTTCTTC. This translates into CASRASGSSYNEQFF. V is TRBV3-1 and J is TRBJ2-1; 10 bases line up with TRBD2. CDR1 is LGHDT, CDR2 YNNKEL, per germline (reference sequence). The CDR3 loop spans 15 amino acids. V was clipped by 6 bases and J by 0 bases; unmatched bases: 2.

The J gene is TRBJ1-6, the V gene TRBV5-5, with no clear D. CDR1 is SGHKS and CDR2 is YYEKEE in the germline V gene (reference sequence). The CDR3 sequence is 13 residues long. V lost 0 bases and J 6 bases, leaving 4 bases between the germline ends. Here the CDR3 reads CASSLVANSPLHF. The DNA of the CDR3 is TGTGCCAGCAGCTTGGTGGCTAATTCACCCCTCCACTTT.

Within the sample, this clone is medium-sized. The genes are TRBV2 and TRBJ1-5, with D perhaps matching TRBD1 (5 bases). This CDR3 has 15 residues. Germline CDR1 SNHLY, CDR2 FYNNEI. Trimming cost V 1 base and J 3 bases, with 10 bases left between them. The CDR3 coding sequence is TGTGCCAGCAGTGAAGGCAGGGCCAACAATCAGCCCCAGCATTTT. This sequence encodes CASSEGRANNQPQHF. Combining the CDR3 with reference TRBV2 and TRBJ1-5 gives the whole variable domain EPEVTQTPSHQVTQMGQEVILRCVPISNHLYFYWYRQILGQKVEFLVSFYNNEISEKSEIFDDQFSVERPDGSNFTLKIRSTKLEDSAMYFCASSEGRANNQPQHFGDGTRLSIL.

The rearrangement joins TRBV28 to TRBJ1-3; D is unresolved. V lost 6 bases to trimming and J lost 0 bases, with 6 bases between them. Germline loops: CDR1 MDHEN, CDR2 SYDVKM. This CDR3 has 13 residues. This CDR3 is CASRGSSGNTIYF. The CDR3 DNA follows: TGTGCCAGCAGGGGAAGCTCTGGAAACACCATATATTTT.

This clone came up a few times. The chain couples TRBV28 to TRBJ1-2, with 7 bases that match TRBD1. The CDR3 spans 13 residues. With 6 bases clipped from V and 7 bases from J, the junction kept 8 bases outside the gene matches. Per the germline V gene, CDR1 is MDHEN and CDR2 is SYDVKM. CDR3 protein: CASRQTGNGGYTF. CDR3 in DNA: TGTGCCAGCAGACAGACAGGGAATGGTGGCTACACCTTC.

The rearrangement uses TRBV18 and TRBJ2-2, with 7 positions matching TRBD1. With V trimmed by 5 bases and J by 5 bases, 5 bases remained unmatched. Germline V gives CDR1 KGHSH, CDR2 LQKENI. The CDR3 totals 14 residues. CDR3 protein: CASSTRQGTGELFF. CDR3 bases: TGTGCCAGCTCAACTCGACAGGGAACCGGGGAGCTGTTTTTT. The entire variable domain, with the rest obtained from reference TRBV18 and TRBJ2-2, is as follows: NAGVMQNPRHLVRRRGQEARLRCSPMKGHSHVYWYRQLPEEGLKFMVYLQKENIIDESGMPKERFSAEFPKEGPSILRIQQVVRGDSAAYFCASSTRQGTGELFFGEGSRLTVL.

The table lists this clone with a few counts. The chain is built from TRBV6-2 or TRBV6-3 and TRBJ2-1; TRBD2 agrees at 11 bases. J was trimmed by 4 bases and V by 5 bases; bases with no gene match: 4. The CDR3 totals 15 residues. CDR1 and CDR2 from the germline V gene are MNHEY and SVGEGT. The CDR3: CASSVTSGAYNEQFF. The CDR3 DNA reads as TGTGCCAGCAGTGTGACTAGCGGGGCGTACAATGAGCAGTTCTTC.

In the case of this clone: In the same sample, other DNA sequences code for this CDR3. V and J are TRBV7-6 and TRBJ2-7; 8 nucleotides match TRBD1. CDR1 SGHVS and CDR2 FNYEAQ come from the germline V gene. The CDR3 runs to 17 residues. With 6 bases clipped from V and 1 base from J, the junction kept 14 bases outside the gene matches. The CDR3 sequence is CASSPTPGQGFSYEQYF. The CDR3 DNA sequence: TGTGCCAGCAGTCCAACCCCCGGACAGGGTTTTTCCTACGAGCAGTACTTC. Looking up the rest from reference TRBV7-6 and TRBJ2-7 gives the full variable domain: GAGVSQSPRYKVTKRGQDVALRCDPISGHVSLYWYRQALGQGPEFLTYFNYEAQQDKSGLPNDRFSAERPEGSISTLTIQRTEQRDSAMYRCASSPTPGQGFSYEQYFGPGTRLTVT.

This chain links TRBV11-1 with TRBJ2-1, with 8 bases aligning to TRBD1. V shed 4 bases, J shed 6 bases, and the junction held 8 bases outside the gene matches. The CDR3 is 15 amino acids. The V gene's germline CDR1 is SGHAT and CDR2 FQDESV (reference sequence). The CDR3 coding sequence is TGTGCCAGCAGCTCCACGGCGACAGGGGTCAATGAGCAGTTCTTC. Protein sequence: CASSSTATGVNEQFF.

This chain links TRBV5-4 with TRBJ2-7; D gene unclear. CDR1 is SGHNT, CDR2 YYREEE, per germline (reference sequence). The CDR3 spans 13 residues. V lost 0 bases to trimming and J lost 1 base, with 5 bases between them. CDR3 nucleotide sequence: TGTGCCAGCAGCTTGGACCTTTCCTACGAGCAGTACTTC. Amino acids: CASSLDLSYEQYF. The variable domain in full, completed from reference TRBV5-4 and TRBJ2-7, reads ETGVTQSPTHLIKTRGQQVTLRCSSQSGHNTVSWYQQALGQGPQFIFQYYREEENGRGNFPPRFSGLQFPNYSSELNVNALELDDSALYLCASSLDLSYEQYFGPGTRLTVT.

This chain links TRBV6-1 with TRBJ2-7; 16 bases align to TRBD2. The CDR3 spans 15 residues. Germline trimming cut 7 bases from V and 5 bases from J; bases unmatched to any gene: 5. Looked up from germline, CDR1 is MNHNS and CDR2 is SASEGT. This CDR3 is CASTGTSGGADEQYF. DNA for the CDR3: TGTGCCAGCACTGGGACTAGCGGGGGGGCGGACGAGCAGTACTTC.

This clone showed up just a few times. V gene TRBV12-3 or TRBV12-4 combines with J gene TRBJ2-7; a weak D match, TRBD1 (6 bases). This CDR3 has 14 amino acids. Trimming removed 5 bases from V and 3 bases from J, with 14 bases in between. CDR3 region: CASSRGGQFYEQYF. In nucleotides, the CDR3 is TGTGCCAGCAGTCGAGGTGGACAGTTCTACGAGCAGTACTTC.

V usage is TRBV7-8 and J usage is TRBJ2-5; D is perhaps TRBD2 (5 bases). This CDR3 has 12 amino acids. The germline V and J ends were trimmed by 5 bases and 8 bases, with 12 bases remaining between them. Germline V gives CDR1 SGHVS, CDR2 FQNEAQ. In nucleotides, the CDR3 is TGTGCCAGCAGCCTCAGCCGGGGAACCCAGTACTTC. Translation: CASSLSRGTQYF.